The T cell receptor (beta chain) described here comes from a study of blood T cell repertoires in COVID-19. Whole-study context: Acute and convalescent COVID-19 samples came from the United States, Italy and Spain. From T cells, B-cell-depleted T cells, or PBMCs came the material, which was cDNA or gDNA.

This clone was detected a few times. Germline V CDR1 and CDR2: SGHVS, FNYEAQ. V was cut by 2 bases and J by 3 bases, with 8 bases left in between. The CDR3 is 13 residues long. Source study methods: Amplification from reference gene primers served as the basis for estimated nucleated cell counts. The protocol was immunoSEQ multiplex PCR, while the TCRdb copy is restricted to in-frame clones and leaves out a portion. That table supplies the V and J calls and clone size; D and trimming were determined from the DNA. The table shows under 150,000 clones, with more than 65% occurring only once. Sequenced input: peripheral blood. The J gene is TRBJ2-7, the V gene TRBV7-6; D perhaps matches TRBD1 (5 bases). The receptor was derived from a middle-aged man with acute or convalescent COVID-19. Here the CDR3 reads CASSLLQGYEQYV. The CDR3 bases are TGTGCCAGCAGCTTACTCCAGGGCTACGAGCAGTACGTC.